This T cell receptor (beta chain) was retrieved from a study of blood T cells in healthy people across ages. With each sample, at least 5.5 micrograms of total RNA were extracted. Trimming took 2 bases from V and 1 from J; bases not matched to a gene: 4. The CDR3 totals 15 residues. Germline CDR1 SGHRS, CDR2 YFSETQ. For the second PCR, which ran for about 7 to 11 cycles, a sample-barcoded 5' primer and a J-beta primer mix were used. Via MiXCR, TCRdb re-called the 5' RACE reads, giving one row per CDR3 protein. This sample has approximately 790,000 distinct CDR3 sequences; approximately 67% occur once, and the top ten carry about a quarter.

This chain connects TRBV5-1 to TRBJ2-5; 8 bases match TRBD2. The sample taken for sequencing was blood. The clonotype comes from a man aged 25-40 years in good health. The DNA of the CDR3 is TGCGCCAGCAGCTTTAGCGGGATAACCCAAGAGACCCAGTACTTC. It encodes CASSFSGITQETQYF.